This T cell receptor beta chain was profiled in a study of response to subunit inactivated influenza vaccine. Concerning this clonotype: What it recognizes is unknown.

TCRdb itself ran the RT-PCR reads through MiXCR, one entry per CDR3 protein. The top ten clones hold roughly 7.2% of a sample with hundreds of thousands of distinct CDR3 sequences, about 14% of them seen once. The CDR3 consists of 16 residues. V lost 4 bases, J lost 4 bases, and 11 bases stayed unmatched. Germline CDR1 SGHAT, CDR2 FQNNGV. Whole-study findings and limits: After each seasonal influenza vaccination, few new T cells are recruited, the authors suggested.

V usage is TRBV11-2 and J usage is TRBJ2-3, with TRBD2 matching 7 bases. The sequencing here drew on PBMCs from blood, taken less than 15 days before vaccination. The origin of this receptor is a man aged 50 to 59 who received an inactivated influenza vaccine. The CDR3 DNA sequence: TGTGCCAGCAGCTCCCTCGGCGGGAGATATGCAGATACGCAGTATTTT. This encodes CASSSLGGRYADTQYF.